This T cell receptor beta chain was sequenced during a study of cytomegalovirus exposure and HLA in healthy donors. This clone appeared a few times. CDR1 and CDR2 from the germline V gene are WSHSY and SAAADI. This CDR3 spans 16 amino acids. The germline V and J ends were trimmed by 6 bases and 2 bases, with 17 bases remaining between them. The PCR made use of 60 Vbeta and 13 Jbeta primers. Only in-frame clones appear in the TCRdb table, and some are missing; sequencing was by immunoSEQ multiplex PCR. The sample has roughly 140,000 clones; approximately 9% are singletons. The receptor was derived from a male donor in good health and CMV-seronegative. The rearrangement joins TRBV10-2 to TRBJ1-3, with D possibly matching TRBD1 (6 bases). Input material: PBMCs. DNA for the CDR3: TGCGCCAGCAGCCCCGAAGGGGGAGGGCCTGGAAACACCATATATTTT. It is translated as CASSPEGGGPGNTIYF.